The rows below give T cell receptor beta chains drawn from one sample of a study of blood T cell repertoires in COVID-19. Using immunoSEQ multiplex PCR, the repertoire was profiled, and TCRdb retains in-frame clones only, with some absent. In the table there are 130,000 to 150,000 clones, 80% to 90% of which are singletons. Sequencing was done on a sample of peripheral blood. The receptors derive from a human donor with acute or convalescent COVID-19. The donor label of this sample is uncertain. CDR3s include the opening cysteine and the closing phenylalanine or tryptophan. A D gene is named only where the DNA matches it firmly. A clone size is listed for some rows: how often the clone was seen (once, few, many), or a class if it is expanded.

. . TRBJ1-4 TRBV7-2 CASSLGGTGSEKLFF TGTGCCAGCAGCTTAGGGGGCACAGGGAGTGAAAAACTGTTTTTT
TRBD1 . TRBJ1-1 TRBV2 CASSGQANTEAFF TGTGCCAGCAGCGGACAGGCGAACACTGAAGCTTTCTTT
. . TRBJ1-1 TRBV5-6 CASSSMGRNTEAFF TGTGCCAGCAGCTCCATGGGGAGAAACACTGAAGCTTTCTTT
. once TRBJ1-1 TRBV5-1 CASRGENTEAFF TGCGCCAGCAGAGGGGAAAACACTGAAGCTTTCTTT
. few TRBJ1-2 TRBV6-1 CASSEVQSYGYTF TGTGCCAGCAGTGAAGTACAGTCCTATGGCTACACCTTC
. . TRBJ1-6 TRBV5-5 CASSSTDSSSYNSPLHF TGTGCCAGCAGCTCCACGGACTCTAGCTCCTATAATTCACCCCTCCACTTT
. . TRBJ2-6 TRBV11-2 CASSLTNSGANVLTF TGTGCCAGCAGCTTAACTAACTCTGGGGCCAACGTCCTGACTTTC
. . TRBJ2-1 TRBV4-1 CASSQETGEQFF TGCGCCAGCAGCCAAGAGACAGGCGAGCAGTTCTTC
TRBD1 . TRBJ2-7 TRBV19 CASSIGQGRSYEQYF TGTGCCAGTAGTATCGGACAGGGGAGATCCTACGAGCAGTACTTC
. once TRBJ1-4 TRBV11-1 CASSTGYEKLFF TGTGCCAGCAGTACAGGATATGAAAAACTGTTTTTT
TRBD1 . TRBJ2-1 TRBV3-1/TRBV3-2 CASSLGQGDNNEQFF TGTGCCAGCAGCCTAGGACAGGGGGATAACAATGAGCAGTTCTTC
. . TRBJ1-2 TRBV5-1 CASSLGPGDDYGYTF TGCGCCAGCAGCTTGGGTCCAGGGGACGACTATGGCTACACCTTC
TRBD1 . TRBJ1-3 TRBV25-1 CASSAADRGGDTIYF TGTGCCAGCAGTGCGGCCGACAGGGGCGGGGACACCATATATTTT
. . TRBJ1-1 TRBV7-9 CASSSQGLPGATEAFF TGTGCCAGCAGCTCTCAAGGGCTCCCAGGGGCCACTGAAGCTTTCTTT
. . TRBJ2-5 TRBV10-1 CASSQNPQETQYF TGCGCCAGCAGTCAGAATCCCCAAGAGACCCAGTACTTC
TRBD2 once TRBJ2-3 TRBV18 CASSALLAGGTYDTQYF TGTGCCAGCTCAGCTCTTCTAGCGGGGGGAACATATGATACGCAGTATTTT
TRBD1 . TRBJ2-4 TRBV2 CASSEGTGSIQYF TGTGCCAGCAGTGAAGGGACAGGGAGCATTCAGTACTTC
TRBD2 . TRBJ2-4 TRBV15 CATSLAGGGAKNIQYF TGTGCCACCAGTCTAGCGGGGGGAGGTGCCAAAAACATTCAGTACTTC
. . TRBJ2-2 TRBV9 CASTPWGDTGELFF TGTGCCAGCACCCCTTGGGGAGACACCGGGGAGCTGTTTTTT
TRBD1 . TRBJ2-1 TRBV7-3 CASSLVPGQGAYEQFF TGTGCCAGCAGCTTAGTTCCGGGACAGGGGGCTTATGAGCAGTTCTTC
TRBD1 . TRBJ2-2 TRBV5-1 CASSLALGQSTGELFF TGCGCCAGCAGCTTGGCTCTGGGACAGAGCACCGGGGAGCTGTTTTTT
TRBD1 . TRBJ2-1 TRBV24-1 CATSAPFGGTGLKNEQFF TGTGCCACCAGTGCCCCGTTCGGCGGGACAGGGTTGAAAAATGAGCAGTTCTTC
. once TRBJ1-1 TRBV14 CASSQSRGTEAFF TGTGCCAGCAGCCAATCCAGGGGTACTGAAGCTTTCTTT
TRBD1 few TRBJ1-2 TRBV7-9 CASSTHGDGTGGYGYTF TGTGCCAGCAGCACCCACGGCGACGGGACAGGGGGATATGGCTACACCTTC
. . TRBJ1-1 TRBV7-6 CASSLAGEGTEAFF TGTGCCAGCAGCTTAGCTGGGGAGGGCACTGAAGCTTTCTTT
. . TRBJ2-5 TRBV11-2 CASSSRGRETQYF TGTGCCAGCAGCTCCAGGGGTAGGGAGACCCAGTACTTC
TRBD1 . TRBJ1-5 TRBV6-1 CASSEAGTGSHLPQHF TGTGCCAGCAGTGAAGCGGGGACAGGGTCCCATCTGCCCCAGCATTTT
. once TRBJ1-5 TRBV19 CASNIEGAGNQPQHF TGTGCCAGTAATATAGAAGGAGCTGGCAATCAGCCCCAGCATTTT
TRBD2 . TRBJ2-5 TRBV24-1 CATSERGLAGEETQYF TGTGCCACCAGTGAACGGGGACTAGCGGGGGAAGAGACCCAGTACTTC
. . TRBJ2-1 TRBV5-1 CASSPPHGIDEQFF TGCGCCAGCAGCCCCCCTCACGGGATCGATGAGCAGTTCTTC
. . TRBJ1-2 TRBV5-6 CASSSLGRPYGYTF TGTGCCAGCAGCTCTTTGGGCAGGCCTTATGGCTACACCTTC
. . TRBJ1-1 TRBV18 CASSPFDRPSPNTEAFF TGTGCCAGCTCACCGTTCGACAGGCCTTCGCCGAACACTGAAGCTTTCTTT
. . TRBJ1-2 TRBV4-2 CASSQDSRESSYGYTF TGTGCCAGCAGCCAAGATAGTAGGGAGTCCAGCTATGGCTACACCTTC
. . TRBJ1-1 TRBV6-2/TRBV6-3 CASSYAGNTEAFF TGTGCCAGCAGTTACGCCGGGAACACTGAAGCTTTCTTT
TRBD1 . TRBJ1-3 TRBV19 CASSIRTGKALGNTIYF TGTGCCAGTAGTATCCGGACAGGGAAGGCCCTCGGAAACACCATATATTTT
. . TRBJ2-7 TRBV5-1 CASSSTGTVPYEQYF TGCGCCAGCAGCTCTACCGGGACTGTGCCCTACGAGCAGTACTTC
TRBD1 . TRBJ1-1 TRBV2 CASSEWTGVPNTEAFF TGTGCCAGCAGTGAATGGACAGGGGTTCCGAACACTGAAGCTTTCTTT
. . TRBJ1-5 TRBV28 CASSLYRTRNQPQHF TGTGCCAGCAGTTTATACAGGACCCGCAATCAGCCCCAGCATTTT
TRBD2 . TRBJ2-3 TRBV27 CASSPRLAGRRDTQYF TGTGCCAGCAGTCCCCGACTAGCGGGTAGAAGAGATACGCAGTATTTT
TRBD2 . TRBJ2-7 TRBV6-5 CASSSLAGGTYEQYF TGTGCCAGCAGTTCTCTAGCGGGGGGAACCTACGAGCAGTACTTC
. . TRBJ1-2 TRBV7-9 CASSLAYYRDYGYTF TGTGCCAGCAGCTTAGCCTATTACAGGGACTATGGCTACACCTTC
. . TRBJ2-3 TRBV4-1 CASSQEGRLATDTQYF TGCGCCAGCAGCCAAGAGGGCAGATTAGCGACAGATACGCAGTATTTT